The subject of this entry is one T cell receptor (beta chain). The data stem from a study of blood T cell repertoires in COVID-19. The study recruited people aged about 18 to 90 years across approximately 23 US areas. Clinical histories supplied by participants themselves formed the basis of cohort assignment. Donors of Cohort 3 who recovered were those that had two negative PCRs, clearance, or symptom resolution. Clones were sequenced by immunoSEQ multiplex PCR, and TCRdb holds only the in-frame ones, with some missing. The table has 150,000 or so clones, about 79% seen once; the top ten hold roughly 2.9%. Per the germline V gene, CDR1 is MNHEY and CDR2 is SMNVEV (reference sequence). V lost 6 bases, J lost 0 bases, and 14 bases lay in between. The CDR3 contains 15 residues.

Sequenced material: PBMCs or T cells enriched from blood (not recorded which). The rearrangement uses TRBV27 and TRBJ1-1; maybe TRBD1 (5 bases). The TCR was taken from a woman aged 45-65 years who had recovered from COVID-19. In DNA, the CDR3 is TGTGCCAGCAGCCGTATAGACAGTCTGAACACTGAAGCTTTCTTT. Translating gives CASSRIDSLNTEAFF.